These 5 T cell receptor beta chains were all obtained from the same sample, sequenced in a study of blood T cell repertoires in COVID-19. Clones were sequenced by immunoSEQ multiplex PCR, and TCRdb holds only the in-frame ones, with some missing. In the table there are just over 650,000 clones, about 87% of which are singletons. Sequencing used peripheral blood. These receptors all stem from a woman between 18 and 29 years old with acute or convalescent COVID-19.

The chain joins TRBV2 to TRBJ1-1, with D tentatively TRBD1 (6 bases). Germline V CDR1 and CDR2: SNHLY, FYNNEI. There are 12 residues in the CDR3. V was clipped by 7 bases and J by 4 bases, with 10 bases between them. Here the CDR3 reads CASKGDPTEAFF. Written as DNA, the CDR3 is TGTGCCAGCAAGGGGGACCCCACTGAAGCTTTCTTT.

Only a few counts were recorded for this clone. The V call is TRBV29-1, the J call TRBJ1-1; no firm D call. V lost 4 bases to trimming and J lost 7 bases, with 7 bases between them. Germline CDR1 SQVTM, CDR2 ANQGSEA. The CDR3 loop spans 10 amino acids. In DNA form, the CDR3 reads TGCAGCGTTGCCCGGGATGAAGCTTTCTTT. Translation gives CSVARDEAFF.

The rearrangement joins TRBV4-1 to TRBJ2-5, with unresolved D. The CDR3 contains 13 residues. CDR1 and CDR2 (germline): MGHRA, YSYEKL. V was shortened by 0 bases and J by 4 bases, with 6 bases between the two germline ends. For the CDR3, the DNA is TGCGCCAGCAGCCAAGACATTCCAGAGACCCAGTACTTC. Translation: CASSQDIPETQYF.

The chain links TRBV4-1 to TRBJ1-6, with 7 bases identical to TRBD1. V was pared by 1 base and J by 7 bases, with 10 bases of the junction left unmatched. Per the germline V gene, CDR1 is MGHRA and CDR2 is YSYEKL. The CDR3 sequence is 17 residues long. The CDR3 reads CASSQASTGTVNSPLHF. The CDR3 DNA sequence: TGCGCCAGCAGCCAAGCATCAACCGGGACAGTCAATTCACCCCTCCACTTT.

V usage is TRBV11-2 and J usage is TRBJ1-5; D ambiguous. The germline CDR1 and CDR2 sequences are SGHAT and FQNNGV. This CDR3 spans 13 amino acids. The germline V and J ends were trimmed by 0 bases and 5 bases, with 5 bases remaining between them. For the CDR3, the DNA is TGTGCCAGCAGCTTAGACACTCATCAGCCCCAGCATTTT. Translation: CASSLDTHQPQHF.